These 3 T cell receptor beta chains originate from one sample sequenced in a study of T cells after yellow fever vaccination. From the 5' RACE reads, TCRdb called clonotypes with MiXCR, one entry per CDR3 protein. Of about 96,000 distinct CDR3 sequences in the sample, under 9% are singletons; the top ten hold 16%. This specimen was CD8+ T cells not binding an NS4B(214-222) dextramer, sorted from PBMCs, taken around 15 days after the first yellow fever vaccination. The receptors shown here come from a man younger than 35 who received the YFV17D yellow fever vaccine.

This chain connects TRBV3-1 to TRBJ2-5; D is uncertain. Trimming took 2 bases from V and 5 from J, leaving 9 bases between them. The germline gives CDR1 LGHDT, CDR2 YNNKEL (reference sequence). This CDR3 contains 13 residues. In nucleotides, the CDR3 is TGTGCCAGCAGCCAACCGCCGAGTGAGACCCAGTACTTC. Amino acids: CASSQPPSETQYF.

The chain carries TRBV7-2 and TRBJ2-7; D tentatively fits TRBD1 or TRBD2 (5 bases each). The length of the CDR3 is 14 residues. The V end was cut by 5 bases, the J end by 6 bases, with 17 bases between. Germline assignment: CDR1 SGHTA and CDR2 FQGNSA. CDR3 nucleotide sequence: TGTGCCAGCAGCGACGATATGGGGGTTTCCGAGCAGTACGTC. Amino acids: CASSDDMGVSEQYV.

The chain joins TRBV19 to TRBJ2-3, with D possibly matching TRBD1 (6 bases). The germline V and J ends were trimmed by 6 bases and 5 bases, with 18 bases remaining between them. The CDR3 runs to 15 residues. Germline values: CDR1 LNHDA, CDR2 SQIVND (reference sequence). CDR3 nucleotides: TGTGCCAGTAGCACCACAGGGTTCTGGGGAGATACGCAGTATTTT. It codes for CASSTTGFWGDTQYF.